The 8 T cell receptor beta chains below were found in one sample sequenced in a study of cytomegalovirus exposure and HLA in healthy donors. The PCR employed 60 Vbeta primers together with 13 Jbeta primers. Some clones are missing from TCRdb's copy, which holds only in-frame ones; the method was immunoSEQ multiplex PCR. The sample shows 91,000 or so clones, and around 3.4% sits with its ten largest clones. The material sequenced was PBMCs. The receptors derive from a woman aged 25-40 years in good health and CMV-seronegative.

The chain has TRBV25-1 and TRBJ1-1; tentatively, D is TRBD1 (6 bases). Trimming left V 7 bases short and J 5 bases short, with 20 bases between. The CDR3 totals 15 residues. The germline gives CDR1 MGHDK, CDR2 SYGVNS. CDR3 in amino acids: CASNPSKGVGTEAFF. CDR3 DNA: TGTGCCAGCAACCCCTCGAAGGGGGTGGGAACTGAAGCTTTCTTT.

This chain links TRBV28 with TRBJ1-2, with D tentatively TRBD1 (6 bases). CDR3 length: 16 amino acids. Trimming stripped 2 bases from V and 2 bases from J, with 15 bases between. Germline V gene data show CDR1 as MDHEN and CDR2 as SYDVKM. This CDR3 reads CASSLRLRDKNYGYTF. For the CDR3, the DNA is TGTGCCAGCAGTTTACGCCTGAGGGACAAGAACTATGGCTACACCTTC.

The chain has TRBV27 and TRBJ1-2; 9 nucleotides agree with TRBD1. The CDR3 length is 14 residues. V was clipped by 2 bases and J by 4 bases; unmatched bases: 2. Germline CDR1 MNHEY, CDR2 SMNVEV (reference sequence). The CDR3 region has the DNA TGTGCCAGCAGTTTAAGGGGACAGGGCTATGGCTACACCTTC. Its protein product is CASSLRGQGYGYTF.

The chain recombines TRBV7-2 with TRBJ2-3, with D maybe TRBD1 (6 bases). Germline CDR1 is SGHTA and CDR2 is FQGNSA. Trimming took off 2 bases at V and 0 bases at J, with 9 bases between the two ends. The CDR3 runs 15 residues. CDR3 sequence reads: CASSLHQGSTDTQYF. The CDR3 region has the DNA TGTGCCAGCAGCTTACATCAGGGGAGCACAGATACGCAGTATTTT.

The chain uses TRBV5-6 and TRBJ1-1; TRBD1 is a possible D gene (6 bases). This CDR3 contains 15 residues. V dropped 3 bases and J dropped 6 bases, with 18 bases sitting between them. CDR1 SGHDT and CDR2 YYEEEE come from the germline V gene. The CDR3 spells CASSWGGLHDAEAFF. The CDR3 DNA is TGTGCCAGCAGCTGGGGGGGGCTCCACGACGCTGAAGCTTTCTTT.

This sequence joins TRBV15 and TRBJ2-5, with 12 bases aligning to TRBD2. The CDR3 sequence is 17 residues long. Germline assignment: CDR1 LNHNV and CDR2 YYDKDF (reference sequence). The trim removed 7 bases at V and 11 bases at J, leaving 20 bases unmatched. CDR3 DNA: TGTGCCACCACCCCGACTAGCGGGAGAGTAGGGGGGCGTGAGCAGTACTTC. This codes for CATTPTSGRVGGREQYF.

The CDR3 nucleotides read TGTGCCAGCAGAAGGGGACAGGGAGGGGAGCAGTACTTC. Its protein is CASRRGQGGEQYF. The chain couples TRBV6-5 to TRBJ2-5; 9 positions match TRBD1. Per the germline V gene, CDR1 is MNHEY and CDR2 is SVGAGI. Trimming removed 6 bases from V and 11 bases from J; junction bases left unmatched: 10. The CDR3 extends over 13 amino acids.

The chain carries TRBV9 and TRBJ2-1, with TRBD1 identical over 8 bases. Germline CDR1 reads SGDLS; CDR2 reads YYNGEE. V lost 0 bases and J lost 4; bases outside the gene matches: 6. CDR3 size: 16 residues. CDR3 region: CASSVGLQGGYNEQFF. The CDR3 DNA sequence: TGTGCCAGCAGCGTAGGTCTACAGGGGGGATACAATGAGCAGTTCTTC.